One sample yielded the 6 T cell receptor beta chains listed below, sequenced in a study of shared clonotypes between healthy human individuals. TCRdb's copy holds only in-frame clones and misses some; the assay was immunoSEQ multiplex PCR. The sample carries around 1,100,000 clones, about 80% recorded once. The sequenced sample consisted of memory CD4+ T cells from PBMCs. As for subset: CD45RA-negative fraction. The receptors were sampled from a man between 18 and 35 years old in good health. Some clones in this sample may be carry-over from other donors' samples.

The genes are TRBV6-1 and TRBJ1-4, with 9 bases lining up with TRBD1. The CDR3 is made up of 15 amino acids. Trimming at V came to 4 bases and at J to 4 bases, leaving 4 bases not matched to a gene. Germline values: CDR1 MNHNS, CDR2 SASEGT. CDR3 bases: TGTGCCAGCAGTGGAGGACAGGGGATTAATGAAAAACTGTTTTTT. Its translation: CASSGGQGINEKLFF.

In DNA form, the CDR3 reads TGTGCCAGCAAGTACCAGCGCGTTGGCACCGGGGAGCTGTTTTTT. It codes for CASKYQRVGTGELFF. This rearrangement joins TRBV7-2 to TRBJ2-2; D gene uncertain. Germline V lookup: CDR1 SGHTA, CDR2 FQGNSA. V lost 7 bases to trimming and J lost 4 bases, with 16 bases between them. This CDR3 is built from 15 residues.

The chain is built from TRBV18 and TRBJ2-5; D gene ambiguous. The V and J ends lost 3 bases and 5 bases respectively, with 13 bases between them. Germline CDR1 is KGHSH and CDR2 is LQKENI. The CDR3 runs to 14 residues. The CDR3 nucleotides are TGTGCCAGCTCACCGGGGATGCTAGGGGAGACCCAGTACTTC. Its protein is CASSPGMLGETQYF.

The V and J genes are TRBV5-1 and TRBJ1-5, with D possibly being TRBD1 (5 bases). The ends were cut back, 0 bases at V and 5 bases at J, with 12 bases in the middle. The germline V gene has CDR1 SGHRS and CDR2 YFSETQ. The CDR3 is 15 residues long. CDR3 loop: CASSLEPGEYQPQHF. CDR3 DNA sequence: TGCGCCAGCAGCTTGGAGCCGGGGGAATATCAGCCCCAGCATTTT.

The V gene is TRBV19, the J gene TRBJ2-7; D remains ambiguous. Germline V gives CDR1 LNHDA, CDR2 SQIVND (reference sequence). Trimming left V 3 bases short and J 0 bases short, with 6 bases between. The CDR3 is 13 residues long. The CDR3 bases are TGTGCCAGTAGTATTAGCAGCTCCTACGAGCAGTACTTC. Encoded protein: CASSISSSYEQYF. Drawing the rest from reference TRBV19 and TRBJ2-7, the complete variable domain is DGGITQSPKYLFRKEGQNVTLSCEQNLNHDAMYWYRQDPGQGLRLIYYSQIVNDFQKGDIAEGYSVSREKKESFPLTVTSAQKNPTAFYLCASSISSSYEQYFGPGTRLTVT.

About this clone itself: Different DNA sequences within this sample yield the same CDR3. J is TRBJ2-7 and V is TRBV5-1, with TRBD2 matching over 12 bases. J gave up 4 bases and V 0 bases, and 2 bases lay outside the gene matches. This CDR3 is built from 15 residues. From germline, CDR1 is SGHRS and CDR2 YFSETQ. The CDR3 spells CASSLGTSGRYEQYF. The CDR3 DNA reads as TGCGCCAGCAGCTTGGGAACTAGCGGGAGGTACGAGCAGTACTTC. Full variable domain (missing parts from reference TRBV5-1 and TRBJ2-7): KAGVTQTPRYLIKTRGQQVTLSCSPISGHRSVSWYQQTPGQGLQFLFEYFSETQRNKGNFPGRFSGRQFSNSRSEMNVSTLELGDSALYLCASSLGTSGRYEQYFGPGTRLTVT.